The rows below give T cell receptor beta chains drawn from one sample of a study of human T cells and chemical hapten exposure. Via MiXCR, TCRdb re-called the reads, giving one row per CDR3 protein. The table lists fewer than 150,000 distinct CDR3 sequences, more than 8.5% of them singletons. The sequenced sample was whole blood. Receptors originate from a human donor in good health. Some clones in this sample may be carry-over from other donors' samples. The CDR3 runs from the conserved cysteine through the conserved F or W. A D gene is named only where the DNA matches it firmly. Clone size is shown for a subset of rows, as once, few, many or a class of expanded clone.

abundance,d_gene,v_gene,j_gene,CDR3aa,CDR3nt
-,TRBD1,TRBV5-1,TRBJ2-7,CASSPRTGVAYEQYF,TGCGCCAGCAGCCCACGGACAGGGGTGGCCTACGAGCAGTACTTC
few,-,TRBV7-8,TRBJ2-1,CASSTRQVHEQFF,TGTGCCAGCAGCACCCGACAAGTGCATGAGCAGTTCTTC
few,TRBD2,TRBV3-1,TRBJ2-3,CASSLRMGLAADTQYF,TGTGCCAGCTCCTTACGAATGGGACTAGCGGCAGATACGCAGTATTTT
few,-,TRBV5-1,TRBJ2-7,CASSSPAYEQYF,TGCGCCAGCAGCTCACCAGCCTACGAGCAGTACTTC
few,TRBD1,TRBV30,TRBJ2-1,CAWGRGGFYNEQFF,TGTGCCTGGGGTAGAGGGGGCTTTTACAATGAGCAGTTCTTC
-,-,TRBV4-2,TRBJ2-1,CASSQAGPRSYNEQFF,TGTGCCAGCAGCCAAGCAGGGCCTCGGTCCTACAATGAGCAGTTCTTC
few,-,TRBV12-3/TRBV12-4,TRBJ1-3,CASSPPGPSSGNTIYF,TGTGCCAGCAGTCCGCCCGGGCCCAGCTCTGGAAACACCATATATTTT
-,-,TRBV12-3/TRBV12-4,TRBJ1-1,CASTTRGGGVATEAFF,TGTGCCAGCACCACCCGGGGAGGGGGGGTGGCCACTGAAGCTTTCTTT
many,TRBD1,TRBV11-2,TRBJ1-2,CASSHPIRQGNYGYTF,TGTGCCAGCAGCCACCCAATTAGACAGGGGAACTATGGCTACACCTTC
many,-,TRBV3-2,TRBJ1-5,CASSPTGISNQPQHF,TGTGCCAGCAGCCCTACAGGGATTAGCAATCAGCCCCAGCATTTT
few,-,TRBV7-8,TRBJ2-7,CASSLSSRRQSYEQYF,TGTGCCAGCAGCTTATCCTCGAGGAGACAGTCCTACGAGCAGTACTTC
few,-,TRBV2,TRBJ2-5,CASSDTLSARETQYF,TGTGCCAGCAGTGATACGTTGAGCGCGAGGGAGACCCAGTACTTC
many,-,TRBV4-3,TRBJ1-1,CASSQVTGTHGVGTEAFF,TGCGCCAGCAGCCAAGTAACCGGGACACACGGGGTTGGGACTGAAGCTTTCTTT
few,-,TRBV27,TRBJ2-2,CASLGLGSFTGELFF,TGTGCCAGCCTGGGACTCGGGAGCTTCACCGGGGAGCTGTTTTTT
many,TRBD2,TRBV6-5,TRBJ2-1,CASSRAGGESNEQFF,TGTGCCAGCAGCCGAGCGGGAGGAGAGAGCAATGAGCAGTTCTTC
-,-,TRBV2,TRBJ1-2,CASSDGPYLGYTF,TGTGCCAGCAGTGACGGGCCCTATCTTGGCTACACCTTC
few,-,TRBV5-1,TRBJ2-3,CASSLGSYTDTQYF,TGCGCCAGCAGCTTGGGGAGCTACACAGATACGCAGTATTTT
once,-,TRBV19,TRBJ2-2,CASSIGGVRGELFF,TGTGCCAGTAGTATCGGTGGGGTGAGGGGGGAGCTGTTTTTT
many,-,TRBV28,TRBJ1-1,CASSRTEGGTFF,TGTGCCAGCAGCCGGACAGAGGGAGGGACTTTCTTT
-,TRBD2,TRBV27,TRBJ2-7,CASSPSGRSEQYF,TGTGCCAGCAGTCCCAGCGGGAGAAGCGAGCAGTACTTC
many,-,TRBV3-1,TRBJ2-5,CASSHPLGTQYF,TGTGCCAGCAGCCATCCCTTGGGGACCCAGTACTTC
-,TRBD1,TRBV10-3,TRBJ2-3,CAISESRGSTDTQYF,TGTGCCATCAGTGAGTCCAGGGGGAGCACAGATACGCAGTATTTT
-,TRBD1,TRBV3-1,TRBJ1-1,CASSQAPGGYTEAFF,TGTGCCAGCAGCCAAGCCCCAGGGGGATACACTGAAGCTTTCTTT
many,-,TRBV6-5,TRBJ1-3,CASSYSVVSGNTIYF,TGTGCCAGCAGTTACTCGGTGGTCTCTGGAAACACCATATATTTT
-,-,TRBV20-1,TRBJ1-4,CSASIGNEKLFF,TGCAGTGCTAGTATCGGTAATGAAAAACTGTTTTTT
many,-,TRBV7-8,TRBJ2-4,CASSLGGGGDIQYF,TGTGCCAGCAGCTTAGGCGGAGGGGGAGACATTCAGTACTTC
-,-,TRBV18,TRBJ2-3,CASSPGPGLEGQFTDTQYF,TGTGCCAGCTCACCAGGTCCGGGTCTAGAGGGTCAGTTCACAGATACGCAGTATTTT
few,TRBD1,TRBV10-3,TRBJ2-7,CAITKDRGQSYEQYF,TGTGCCATCACAAAAGACAGGGGGCAATCCTACGAGCAGTACTTC
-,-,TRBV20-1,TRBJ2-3,CSARVGVADTQYF,TGCAGTGCTAGAGTGGGGGTTGCAGATACGCAGTATTTT
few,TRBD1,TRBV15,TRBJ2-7,CATSRSPRDRLYEQYF,TGTGCCACCAGCAGAAGCCCCCGGGACAGGCTGTACGAGCAGTACTTC
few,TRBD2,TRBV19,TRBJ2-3,CASSYLAGGTDTQYF,TGTGCCAGTAGCTATCTAGCGGGAGGGACAGATACGCAGTATTTT
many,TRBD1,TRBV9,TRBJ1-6,CASSSGGSNNSPLHF,TGTGCCAGCAGCTCAGGGGGCTCGAATAATTCACCCCTCCACTTT
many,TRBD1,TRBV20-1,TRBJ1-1,CSADRGEIEAFF,TGCAGTGCGGACAGGGGGGAAATTGAAGCTTTCTTT
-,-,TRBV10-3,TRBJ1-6,CAISESTGVKSPLHF,TGTGCCATCAGTGAGTCAACGGGGGTGAAGTCACCCCTCCACTTT
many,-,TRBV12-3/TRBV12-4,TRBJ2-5,CASSLHAQGRIETQYF,TGTGCCAGCAGCTTACACGCACAGGGGAGGATTGAGACCCAGTACTTC
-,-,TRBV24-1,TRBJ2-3,CATQYRDTQYF,TGTGCCACCCAGTACAGAGATACGCAGTATTTT
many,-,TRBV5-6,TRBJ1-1,CASSSRRTETMNTEAFF,TGTGCCAGCAGCTCCCGGAGGACGGAAACAATGAACACTGAAGCTTTCTTT
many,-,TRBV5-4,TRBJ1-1,CASSLDSEAFF,TGTGCCAGCAGCTTAGACAGTGAAGCTTTCTTT
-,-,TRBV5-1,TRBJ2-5,CASSLVSAALLETQYF,TGCGCCAGCAGCTTGGTTTCTGCGGCTTTATTGGAGACCCAGTACTTC
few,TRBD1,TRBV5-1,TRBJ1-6,CASSTTGGAGVNSPLHF,TGCGCCAGCAGCACCACAGGGGGCGCAGGGGTTAATTCACCCCTCCACTTT
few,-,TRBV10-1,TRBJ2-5,CASSESGGETQYF,TGCGCCAGCAGTGAGTCCGGAGGAGAGACCCAGTACTTC
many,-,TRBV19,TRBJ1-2,CASSMVQGGSYGYTF,TGTGCCAGTAGTATGGTGCAGGGTGGGTCCTATGGCTACACCTTC
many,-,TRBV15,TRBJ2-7,CATSRDLGSYEQYF,TGTGCCACCAGCAGAGATCTTGGGTCCTACGAGCAGTACTTC
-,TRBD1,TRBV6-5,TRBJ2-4,CASSSVLDRGLAKNIQYF,TGTGCCAGCAGTTCCGTATTAGACAGGGGGCTAGCCAAAAACATTCAGTACTTC
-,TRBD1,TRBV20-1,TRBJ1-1,CSADPQGENTEAFF,TGCAGTGCTGACCCACAGGGGGAGAACACTGAAGCTTTCTTT
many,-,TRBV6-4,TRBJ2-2,CASSPSAEGGTGELFF,TGTGCCAGCAGCCCCTCGGCGGAGGGGGGCACCGGGGAGCTGTTTTTT
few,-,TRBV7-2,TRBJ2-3,CASSFRMGGDTDTQYF,TGTGCCAGCAGCTTTAGAATGGGGGGAGACACAGATACGCAGTATTTT
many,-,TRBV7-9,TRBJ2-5,CASSLRQGLETQYF,TGTGCCAGCAGCTTACGCCAGGGCCTAGAGACCCAGTACTTC